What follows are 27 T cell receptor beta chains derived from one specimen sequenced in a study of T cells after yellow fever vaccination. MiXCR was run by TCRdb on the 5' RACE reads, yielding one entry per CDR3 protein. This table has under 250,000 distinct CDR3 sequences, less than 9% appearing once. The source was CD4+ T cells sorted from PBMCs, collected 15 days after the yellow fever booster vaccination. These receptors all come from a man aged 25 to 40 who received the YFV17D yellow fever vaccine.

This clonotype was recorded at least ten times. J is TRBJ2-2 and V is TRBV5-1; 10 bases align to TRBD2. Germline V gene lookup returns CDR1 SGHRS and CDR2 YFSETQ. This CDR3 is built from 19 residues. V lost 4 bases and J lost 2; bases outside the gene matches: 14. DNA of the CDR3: TGCGCCAGCAGCCGGCCTGAAGCGGGAGGGATCTCCAACACCGGGGAGCTGTTTTTT. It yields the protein CASSRPEAGGISNTGELFF.

CDR3 bases: TGTGCCACCAGTGATTCCAGACTAGCGGGCACAGATACGCAGTATTTT. Translation: CATSDSRLAGTDTQYF. The chain recombines TRBV24-1 with TRBJ2-3, with 9 positions matching TRBD2. Germline assignment: CDR1 KGHDR and CDR2 SFDVKD. The CDR3 consists of 16 residues. The V and J ends lost 2 bases and 1 base, in that order; junction bases with no gene match: 3.

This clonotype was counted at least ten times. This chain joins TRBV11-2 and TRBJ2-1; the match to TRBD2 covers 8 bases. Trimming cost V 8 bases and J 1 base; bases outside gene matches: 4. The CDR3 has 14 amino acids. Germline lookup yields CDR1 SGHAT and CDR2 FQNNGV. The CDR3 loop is CASGPGGSYNEQFF. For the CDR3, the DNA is TGTGCCAGCGGTCCGGGAGGGTCCTACAATGAGCAGTTCTTC. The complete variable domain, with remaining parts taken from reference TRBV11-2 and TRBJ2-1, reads EAGVAQSPRYKIIEKRQSVAFWCNPISGHATLYWYQQILGQGPKLLIQFQNNGVVDDSQLPKDRFSAERLKGVDSTLKIQPAKLEDSAVYLCASGPGGSYNEQFFGPGTRLTVL.

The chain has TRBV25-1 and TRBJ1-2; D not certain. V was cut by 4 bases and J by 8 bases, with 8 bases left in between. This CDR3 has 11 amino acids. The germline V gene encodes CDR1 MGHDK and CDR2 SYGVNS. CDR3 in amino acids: CASSVGEGYTF. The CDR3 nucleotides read TGTGCCAGCAGTGTCGGGGAGGGCTACACCTTC.

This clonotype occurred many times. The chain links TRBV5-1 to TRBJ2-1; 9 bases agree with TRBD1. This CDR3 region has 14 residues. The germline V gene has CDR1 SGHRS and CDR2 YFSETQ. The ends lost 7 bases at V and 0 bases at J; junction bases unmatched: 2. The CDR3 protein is CASGTGSSYNEQFF. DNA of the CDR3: TGCGCCAGCGGGACAGGGAGCTCCTACAATGAGCAGTTCTTC.

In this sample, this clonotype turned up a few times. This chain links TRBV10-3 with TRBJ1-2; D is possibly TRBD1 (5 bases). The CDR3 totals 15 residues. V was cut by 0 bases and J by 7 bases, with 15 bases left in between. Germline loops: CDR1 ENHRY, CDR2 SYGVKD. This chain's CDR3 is CAISESGRTTGGYTF. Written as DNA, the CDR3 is TGTGCCATCAGTGAGTCTGGGAGGACAACCGGTGGCTACACCTTC.

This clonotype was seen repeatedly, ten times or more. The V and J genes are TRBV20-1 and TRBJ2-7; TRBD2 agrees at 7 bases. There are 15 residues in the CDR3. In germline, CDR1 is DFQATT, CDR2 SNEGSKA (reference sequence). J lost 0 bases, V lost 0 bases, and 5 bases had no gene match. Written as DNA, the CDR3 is TGCAGTGCTAGAGATCTCTCTAGCGGCTCCTACGAGCAGTACTTC. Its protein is CSARDLSSGSYEQYF.

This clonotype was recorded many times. The CDR3 is CASSYRTGLYEAFF. DNA for the CDR3: TGCGCCAGCAGTTACCGGACAGGCCTCTATGAAGCTTTCTTT. This chain connects TRBV4-1 to TRBJ1-1; 7 bases align to TRBD1. Germline values: CDR1 MGHRA, CDR2 YSYEKL. The CDR3 spans 14 residues. Unmatched junction bases numbered 11, after V lost 6 bases and J lost 7 bases.

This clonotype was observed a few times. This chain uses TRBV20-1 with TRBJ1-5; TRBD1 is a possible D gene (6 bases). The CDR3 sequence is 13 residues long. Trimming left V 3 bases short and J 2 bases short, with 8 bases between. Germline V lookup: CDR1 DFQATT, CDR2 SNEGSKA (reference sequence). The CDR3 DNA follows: TGCAGTGCTAGGGACAGTGGCAATCAGCCCCAGCATTTT. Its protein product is CSARDSGNQPQHF.

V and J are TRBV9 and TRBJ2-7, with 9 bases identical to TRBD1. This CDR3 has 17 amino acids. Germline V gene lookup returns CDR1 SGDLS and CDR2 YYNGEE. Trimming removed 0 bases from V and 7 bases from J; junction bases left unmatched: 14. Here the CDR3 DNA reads TGTGCCAGCAGCGTAGGCCGGGGGACAGGGACAGGAGGGGAGCAGTACTTC. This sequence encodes CASSVGRGTGTGGEQYF.

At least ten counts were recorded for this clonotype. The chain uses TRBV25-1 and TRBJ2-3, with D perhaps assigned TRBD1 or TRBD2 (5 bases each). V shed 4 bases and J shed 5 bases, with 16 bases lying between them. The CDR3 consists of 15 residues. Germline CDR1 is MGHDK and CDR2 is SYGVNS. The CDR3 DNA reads TGTGCCAGCAGTGTCCAGACCGGGACGAAAGATACGCAGTATTTT. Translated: CASSVQTGTKDTQYF.

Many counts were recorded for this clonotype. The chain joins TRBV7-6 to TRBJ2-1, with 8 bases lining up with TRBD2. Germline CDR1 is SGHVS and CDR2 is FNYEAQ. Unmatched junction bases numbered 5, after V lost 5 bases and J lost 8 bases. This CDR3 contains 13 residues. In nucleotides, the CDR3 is TGTGCCAGCAGCGCCAGGACTAGCCATGAGCAGTTCTTC. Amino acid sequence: CASSARTSHEQFF.

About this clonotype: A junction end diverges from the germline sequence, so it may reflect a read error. CDR3 in amino acids: CSATLSRAYEPYF. The CDR3 region has the DNA TGCAGTGCGACCCTAAGCAGGGCCTACGAGCCGTACTTC. The chain employs TRBV20-1 and TRBJ2-7, with D perhaps matching TRBD1 (5 bases). Germline values: CDR1 DFQATT, CDR2 SNEGSKA (reference sequence). This CDR3 comprises 13 residues.

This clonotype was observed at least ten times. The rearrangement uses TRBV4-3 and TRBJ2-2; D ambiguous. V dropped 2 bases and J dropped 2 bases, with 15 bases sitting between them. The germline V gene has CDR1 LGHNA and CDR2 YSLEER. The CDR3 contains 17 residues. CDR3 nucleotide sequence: TGCGCCAGCAGCCAATTTCTCATAGGGCAAAACACCGGGGAGCTGTTTTTT. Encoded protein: CASSQFLIGQNTGELFF.

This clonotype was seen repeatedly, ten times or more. Here the CDR3 DNA reads TGCGCCAGCAGCCTGGACCCGGACAATGAGCAGTTCTTC. This gives the protein CASSLDPDNEQFF. This chain connects TRBV4-3 to TRBJ2-1; D gene ambiguous. V was pared by 4 bases and J by 5 bases, with 9 bases between. This CDR3 region has 13 residues. Germline lookup yields CDR1 LGHNA and CDR2 YSLEER.

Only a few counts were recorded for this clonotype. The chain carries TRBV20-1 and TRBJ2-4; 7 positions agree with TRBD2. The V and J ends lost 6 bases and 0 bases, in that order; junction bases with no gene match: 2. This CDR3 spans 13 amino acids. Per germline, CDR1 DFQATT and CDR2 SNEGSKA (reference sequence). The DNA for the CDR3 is TGCAGTGCCAGCGGGATAGCCAAAAACATTCAGTACTTC. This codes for CSASGIAKNIQYF.

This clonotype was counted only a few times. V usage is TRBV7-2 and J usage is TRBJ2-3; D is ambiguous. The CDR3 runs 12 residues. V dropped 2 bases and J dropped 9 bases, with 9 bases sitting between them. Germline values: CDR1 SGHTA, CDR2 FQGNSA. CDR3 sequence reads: CASSLNTVTQYF. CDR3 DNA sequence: TGTGCCAGCAGCTTAAATACAGTCACGCAGTATTTT. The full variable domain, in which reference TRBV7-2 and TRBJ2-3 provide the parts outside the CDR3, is GAGVSQSPSNKVTEKGKDVELRCDPISGHTALYWYRQSLGQGLEFLIYFQGNSAPDKSGLPSDRFSAERTGGSVSTLTIQRTQQEDSAVYLCASSLNTVTQYFGPGTRLTVL.

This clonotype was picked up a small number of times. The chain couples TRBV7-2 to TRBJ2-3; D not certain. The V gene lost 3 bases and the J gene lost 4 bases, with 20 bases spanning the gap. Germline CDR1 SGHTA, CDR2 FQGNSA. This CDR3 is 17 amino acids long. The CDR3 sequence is CASSFLGGSVGPDTQYF. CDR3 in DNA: TGTGCCAGCAGCTTCCTAGGTGGATCGGTCGGGCCAGATACGCAGTATTTT.

CDR3 in DNA: TGCGCCAGCAGCTATTTAGGTCAGGTGGACGAGCAGTACTTC. Its protein is CASSYLGQVDEQYF. This chain connects TRBV5-1 to TRBJ2-7; D is uncertain. This CDR3 region has 14 residues. Per the germline V gene, CDR1 is SGHRS and CDR2 is YFSETQ. V was cut by 3 bases and J by 5 bases, with 15 bases left in between.

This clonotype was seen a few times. The CDR3 coding sequence is TGTGCCAGCAGTACATTAGCGGTAGCCAAAAACATTCAGTACTTC. This gives the protein CASSTLAVAKNIQYF. The chain employs TRBV12-3 or TRBV12-4 and TRBJ2-4; weak D call: TRBD2 (6 bases). Trimming removed 5 bases at V and 0 bases at J, with 11 bases between. This CDR3 has 15 residues.

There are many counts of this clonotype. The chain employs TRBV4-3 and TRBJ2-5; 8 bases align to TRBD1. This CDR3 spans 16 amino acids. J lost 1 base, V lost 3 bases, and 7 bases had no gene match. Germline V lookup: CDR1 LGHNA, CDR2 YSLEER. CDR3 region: CASSHFRDRSQETQYF. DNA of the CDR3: TGCGCCAGCAGCCACTTCCGGGACAGGTCCCAAGAGACCCAGTACTTC.

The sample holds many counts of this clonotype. The CDR3 protein is CATSESDGTGGDGYTF. In DNA, the CDR3 is TGTGCCACCAGTGAGTCCGACGGGACAGGGGGTGATGGCTACACCTTC. This chain joins TRBV24-1 and TRBJ1-2; 11 bases map to TRBD1. The CDR3 covers 16 residues. In germline, CDR1 is KGHDR, CDR2 SFDVKD. Trimming removed 4 bases from V and 6 bases from J; junction bases left unmatched: 9.

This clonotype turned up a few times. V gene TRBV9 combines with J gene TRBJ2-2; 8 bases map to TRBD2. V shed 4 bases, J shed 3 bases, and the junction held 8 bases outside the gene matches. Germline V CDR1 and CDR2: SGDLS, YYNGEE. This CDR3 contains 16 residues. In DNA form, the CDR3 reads TGTGCCAGCAGCCCCGGGAGGGGCGCTTACACCGGGGAGCTGTTTTTT. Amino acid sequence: CASSPGRGAYTGELFF.

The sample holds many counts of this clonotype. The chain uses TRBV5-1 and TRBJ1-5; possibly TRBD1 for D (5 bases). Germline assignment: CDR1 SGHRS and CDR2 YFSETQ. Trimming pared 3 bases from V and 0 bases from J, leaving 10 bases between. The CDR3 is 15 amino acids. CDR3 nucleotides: TGCGCCAGCAGCTGGGACGGCTATAGCAATCAGCCCCAGCATTTT. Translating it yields CASSWDGYSNQPQHF.

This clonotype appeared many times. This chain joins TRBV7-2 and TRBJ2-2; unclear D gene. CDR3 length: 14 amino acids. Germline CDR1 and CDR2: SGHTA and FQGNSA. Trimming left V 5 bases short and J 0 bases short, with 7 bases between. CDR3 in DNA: TGTGCCAGCAGCCCACAAGCGAACACCGGGGAGCTGTTTTTT. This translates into CASSPQANTGELFF.

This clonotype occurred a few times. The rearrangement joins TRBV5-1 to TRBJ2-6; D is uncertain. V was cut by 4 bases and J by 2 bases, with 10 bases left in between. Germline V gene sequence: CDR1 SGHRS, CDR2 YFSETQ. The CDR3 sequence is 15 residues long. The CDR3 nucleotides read TGCGCCAGCAGCGAGGATCAGCCTGGGGCCAACGTCCTGACTTTC. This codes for CASSEDQPGANVLTF.

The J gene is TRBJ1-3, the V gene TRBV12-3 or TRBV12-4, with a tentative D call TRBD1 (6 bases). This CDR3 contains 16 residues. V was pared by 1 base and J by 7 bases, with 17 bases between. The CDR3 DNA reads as TGTGCCAGCAGTTTAGGGCCAGGGGACTCGGCGAACACCATATATTTT. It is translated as CASSLGPGDSANTIYF.